What follows is one TCR beta chain and its context. What it recognizes is unknown. The sample belongs to a study of shared clonotypes between healthy human individuals. Study findings and constraints: Relative to memory subsets, naive subsets generally showed larger estimated richness.

TCRdb's table, derived via immunoSEQ multiplex PCR, lists solely in-frame clones and lacks some. Among around 550,000 clones listed, 90% to 96% were seen once. This CDR3 is built from 17 residues. Germline CDR1 and CDR2: SEHNR and FQNEAQ (reference sequence). The TCR originated in a woman aged 30 to 39 in good health. The gene calls are TRBV7-9 and TRBJ2-5; D may be TRBD1 (6 bases). The DNA end is more similar to TRBJ2-7, so the J call may be wrong. Sequenced sample: naive CD4+ T cells sorted from blood. Subset indicated: CD45RA+ positively selected. In DNA form, the CDR3 reads TGTGCCAGCAGCCCTGGCTCGGGCAGGGGCTTCTCCTACGAGCAGTACTTC. It codes for CASSPGSGRGFSYEQYF.